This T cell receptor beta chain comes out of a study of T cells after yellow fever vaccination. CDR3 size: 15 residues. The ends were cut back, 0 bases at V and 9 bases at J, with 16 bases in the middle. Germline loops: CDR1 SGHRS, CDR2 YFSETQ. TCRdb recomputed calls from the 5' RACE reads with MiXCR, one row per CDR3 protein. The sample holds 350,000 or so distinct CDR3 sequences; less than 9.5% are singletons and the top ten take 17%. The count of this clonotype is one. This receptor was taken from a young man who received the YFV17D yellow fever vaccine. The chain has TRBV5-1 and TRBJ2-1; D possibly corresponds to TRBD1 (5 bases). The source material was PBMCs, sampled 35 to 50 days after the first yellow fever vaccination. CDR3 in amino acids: CASSLVAGKDREQFF. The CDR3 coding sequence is TGCGCCAGCAGCTTGGTGGCAGGGAAAGACCGTGAGCAGTTCTTC.